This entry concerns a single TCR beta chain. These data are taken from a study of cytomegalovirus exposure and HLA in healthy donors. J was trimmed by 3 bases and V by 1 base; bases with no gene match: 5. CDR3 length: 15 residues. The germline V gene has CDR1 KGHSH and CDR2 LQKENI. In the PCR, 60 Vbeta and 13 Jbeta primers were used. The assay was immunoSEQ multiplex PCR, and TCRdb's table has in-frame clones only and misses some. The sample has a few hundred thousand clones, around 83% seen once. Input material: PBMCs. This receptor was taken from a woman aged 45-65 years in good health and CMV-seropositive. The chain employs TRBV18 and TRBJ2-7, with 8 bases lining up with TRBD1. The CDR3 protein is CASSPLRGRGYEQYF. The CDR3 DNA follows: TGTGCCAGCTCACCACTCAGGGGGCGCGGCTACGAGCAGTACTTC.